One sample yielded the 32 T cell receptor beta chains listed below, sequenced in a study of blood T cell repertoires in COVID-19 (dated by TCRdb to the early 2020s). The method was the immunoSEQ multiplex PCR assay. The table comes from immuneACCESS by way of TCRdb, which keeps in-frame sequences with V and J called. Part of the clones is missing from these tables; in studies checked, under half for an unresolved V gene and the rest for unknown reasons. This sample gives roughly 350,000 clones in total; 88% of them show up just once. The ten largest clones take up 7.3% of the sample. Sequenced input: peripheral blood. The receptors originated from a woman in her 70s with COVID-19, enrolled during active disease.

The V and J genes are TRBV12-3 or TRBV12-4 and TRBJ2-1; 7 nucleotides line up with TRBD2. The CDR3 totals 12 residues. J was trimmed by 4 bases and V by 8 bases; bases with no gene match: 2. The CDR3 loop reads CASAGEYNEQFF. CDR3 in DNA: TGTGCCAGCGCGGGGGAATACAATGAGCAGTTCTTC.

The chain employs TRBV18 and TRBJ1-1; 8 bases fit TRBD1. Germline assignment: CDR1 KGHSH and CDR2 LQKENI. The V gene end was trimmed by 5 bases and the J gene end by 1 base; junction bases not matched to a gene: 6. The CDR3 has 15 residues. CDR3: CASSFSGTGNTEAFF. The DNA for the CDR3 is TGTGCCAGCTCATTTTCCGGGACAGGGAACACTGAAGCTTTCTTT. Using reference TRBV18 and TRBJ1-1 for the parts outside the CDR3, the full variable domain is NAGVMQNPRHLVRRRGQEARLRCSPMKGHSHVYWYRQLPEEGLKFMVYLQKENIIDESGMPKERFSAEFPKEGPSILRIQQVVRGDSAAYFCASSFSGTGNTEAFFGQGTRLTVV.

The rearrangement links TRBV19 to TRBJ1-4; the D is unclear. CDR1 is LNHDA, CDR2 SQIVND, per germline (reference sequence). The length of the CDR3 is 13 residues. V gave up 5 bases and J gave up 8 bases, with 12 bases separating them. DNA of the CDR3: TGTGCCAGTAGTCCGGTTGTATGGGAAAAACTGTTTTTT. This translates into CASSPVVWEKLFF.

The chain is built from TRBV24-1 and TRBJ1-2; D is possibly TRBD1 (6 bases). This CDR3 is 12 amino acids long. Germline CDR1 reads KGHDR; CDR2 reads SFDVKD. V lost 2 bases to trimming and J lost 6 bases, with 6 bases between them. DNA for the CDR3: TGTGCCACCAGTGATTCAGGGGATGGCTACACCTTC. Its translation: CATSDSGDGYTF.

The chain has TRBV20-1 and TRBJ1-5; tentatively, D is TRBD1 (5 bases). The germline V gene has CDR1 DFQATT and CDR2 SNEGSKA (reference sequence). The V end was cut by 3 bases, the J end by 7 bases, with 16 bases between. The CDR3 runs to 14 residues. DNA for the CDR3: TGCAGTGCTAGTCTTGGGGGGGGGTCCCAGCCCCAGCATTTT. Residues: CSASLGGGSQPQHF.

The chain employs TRBV7-3 and TRBJ2-3; TRBD2 might be the D (6 bases). The V and J ends lost 3 bases and 0 bases respectively, with 10 bases between them. Germline loops: CDR1 SGHTA, CDR2 FQGTGA. This CDR3 has 15 amino acids. As DNA, the CDR3 is TGTGCCAGCAGCTTGAACGGGGGAAGCACAGATACGCAGTATTTT. Its translation is CASSLNGGSTDTQYF.

V is TRBV28 and J is TRBJ1-2, with 12 bases matching TRBD1. This CDR3 is built from 19 residues. Germline CDR1 reads MDHEN; CDR2 reads SYDVKM. V lost 6 bases to trimming and J lost 0 bases; unmatched junction nucleotides: 14. The CDR3 DNA sequence: TGTGCCAGCAGGTTCCCCCTCACTGGGACAGGGGGCGCTAACTATGGCTACACCTTC. It yields the protein CASRFPLTGTGGANYGYTF.

The chain employs TRBV30 and TRBJ1-2; 8 bases match TRBD1. Trimming took 4 bases from V and 5 from J; bases not matched to a gene: 6. The CDR3 spans 13 residues. Germline V gene sequence: CDR1 GTSNPN, CDR2 SVGIG (reference sequence). The CDR3, as DNA: TGTGCCTGGATCAGGGGGCAGTGGTATGGCTACACCTTC. Translating gives CAWIRGQWYGYTF.

This rearrangement joins TRBV5-1 to TRBJ1-1; the D gene is possibly TRBD1 (5 bases). The V gene lost 2 bases and the J gene lost 3 bases, with 11 bases spanning the gap. In germline, CDR1 is SGHRS, CDR2 YFSETQ. This CDR3 is built from 14 residues. The CDR3 DNA follows: TGCGCCAGCAGCTTTGGGGGGTTTCACACTGAAGCTTTCTTT. Protein sequence: CASSFGGFHTEAFF.

The chain recombines TRBV5-4 with TRBJ1-2; a weak D match, TRBD1 (6 bases). The germline V and J ends were trimmed by 0 bases and 4 bases, with 10 bases remaining between them. Germline V gene lookup returns CDR1 SGHNT and CDR2 YYREEE (reference sequence). This CDR3 comprises 14 residues. CDR3 bases: TGTGCCAGCAGCTTGGATGGGGGGGCCTATGGCTACACCTTC. This encodes CASSLDGGAYGYTF.

The chain combines TRBV24-1 with TRBJ1-2, with 7 nucleotides matching TRBD1. Looked up from germline, CDR1 is KGHDR and CDR2 is SFDVKD. The CDR3 is 14 residues long. V shed 3 bases, J shed 7 bases, and the junction held 7 bases outside the gene matches. The DNA of the CDR3 is TGTGCCACCAGTGATGAGGGGGCGTTCGCTGGCTACACCTTC. It codes for CATSDEGAFAGYTF.

This rearrangement joins TRBV27 to TRBJ2-5; D unclear. The CDR3 spans 14 residues. In germline, CDR1 is MNHEY, CDR2 SMNVEV (reference sequence). V gave up 2 bases and J gave up 1 base, with 8 bases separating them. The CDR3 DNA sequence: TGTGCCAGCAGTTTAGGCAGTTTCCAAGAGACCCAGTACTTC. It is translated as CASSLGSFQETQYF.

The chain combines TRBV2 with TRBJ2-5, with TRBD1 as a possible D gene (6 bases). CDR3 length: 14 residues. V lost 4 bases and J 1 base, leaving 10 bases between the germline ends. CDR1 is SNHLY, CDR2 FYNNEI, per germline. CDR3 DNA sequence: TGTGCCAGCAGTGGGAGACAGGCCCAAGAGACCCAGTACTTC. Translation gives CASSGRQAQETQYF.

The CDR3 loop reads CASTYSGQGLTEAFF. The DNA for the CDR3 is TGTGCCAGCACCTACTCCGGACAGGGTTTAACTGAAGCTTTCTTT. The chain recombines TRBV7-2 with TRBJ1-1; 8 positions agree with TRBD1. CDR3 length: 15 amino acids. Per germline, CDR1 SGHTA and CDR2 FQGNSA. Trimming at V came to 7 bases and at J to 5 bases, leaving 12 bases not matched to a gene.

The J gene is TRBJ2-3, the V gene TRBV4-1; 9 bases align to TRBD2. J was trimmed by 4 bases and V by 6 bases; bases with no gene match: 8. Germline values: CDR1 MGHRA, CDR2 YSYEKL. The CDR3 covers 15 residues. As DNA, the CDR3 is TGCGCCAGCAGGGGGACTAGCAGTTCTGCAGATACGCAGTATTTT. This gives the protein CASRGTSSSADTQYF.

The chain has TRBV5-4 and TRBJ2-2, with 7 bases matching TRBD2. Germline V gives CDR1 SGHNT, CDR2 YYREEE (reference sequence). Trimming removed 2 bases from V and 2 bases from J; junction bases left unmatched: 6. The CDR3 covers 16 residues. The CDR3 DNA follows: TGTGCCAGCAGCTTTGGAGCGGGATTTAACACCGGGGAGCTGTTTTTT. Amino acids: CASSFGAGFNTGELFF.

The rearrangement joins TRBV3-1 (or the pseudogene TRBV3-2) to TRBJ1-5; D is unclear. The germline V and J ends were trimmed by 1 base and 2 bases, with 9 bases remaining between them. CDR1 and CDR2 from the germline V gene are LGHDT and YNNKEL (reference sequence). CDR3 length equals 15 residues. CDR3 loop: CASSQGGSGNQPQHF. The CDR3 nucleotides read TGTGCCAGCAGCCAAGGCGGGAGCGGCAATCAGCCCCAGCATTTT.

This chain uses TRBV9 with TRBJ1-4; no clear D. Germline V gene data show CDR1 as SGDLS and CDR2 as YYNGEE. The CDR3 totals 15 residues. V lost 0 bases to trimming and J lost 4 bases, with 10 bases between them. CDR3 residues: CASSVDGGVNEKLFF. CDR3 DNA sequence: TGTGCCAGCAGCGTAGACGGCGGAGTTAATGAAAAACTGTTTTTT.

CDR3 region: CAISDPDEGNTEAFF. The CDR3 DNA sequence: TGTGCCATCAGTGACCCGGACGAGGGGAACACTGAAGCTTTCTTT. The rearrangement links TRBV10-3 to TRBJ1-1; unclear D gene. This CDR3 contains 15 residues. Trimming removed 3 bases at V and 1 base at J, with 12 bases between. Germline values: CDR1 ENHRY, CDR2 SYGVKD.

The J gene is TRBJ1-1, the V gene TRBV6-1; 9 bases fit TRBD1. J lost 5 bases, V lost 1 base, and 8 bases had no gene match. The CDR3 covers 16 residues. Germline CDR1 MNHNS, CDR2 SASEGT. CDR3 coding DNA: TGTGCCAGCAGTGAAGATAAATCCGGGACAGGGACTGAAGCTTTCTTT. Its translation: CASSEDKSGTGTEAFF.

CDR3 region: CASSPFMGQRNEKLFF. In DNA form, the CDR3 reads TGTGCCAGCAGCCCTTTCATGGGACAAAGAAATGAAAAACTGTTTTTT. This chain connects TRBV21-1 to TRBJ1-4; the table assigns TRBD1, which was not confirmed against the DNA. TRBV21-1 is assigned pseudogene status. The CDR3 contains 16 residues.

V is TRBV5-4 and J is TRBJ2-1; 7 bases line up with TRBD2. CDR3 size: 14 residues. Looked up from germline, CDR1 is SGHNT and CDR2 is YYREEE (reference sequence). The trim removed 7 bases at V and 13 bases at J, leaving 17 bases unmatched. CDR3 protein: CASGGASGLPTQFF. CDR3 in DNA: TGTGCCAGCGGCGGGGCTAGCGGACTCCCGACCCAGTTCTTC.

The chain links TRBV9 to TRBJ2-2; 14 nucleotides agree with TRBD2. After removal of 4 bases from V and 5 bases from J, the junction contained 10 bases not matched to a gene. Germline lookup yields CDR1 SGDLS and CDR2 YYNGEE. CDR3 length equals 18 residues. The CDR3 sequence: CASSSPTSGGERTGELFF. The DNA of the CDR3 is TGTGCCAGCAGCTCCCCGACTAGCGGGGGGGAGAGGACCGGGGAGCTGTTTTTT.

The CDR3 spells CAWRPAGGRETQYF. CDR3 nucleotide sequence: TGTGCCTGGAGACCAGCGGGGGGGAGGGAGACCCAGTACTTC. This chain uses TRBV30 with TRBJ2-5; 10 bases are shared with TRBD2. This CDR3 spans 14 amino acids. Unmatched junction bases numbered 6, after V lost 3 bases and J lost 5 bases. From germline, CDR1 is GTSNPN and CDR2 SVGIG (reference sequence).

V gene TRBV5-1 combines with J gene TRBJ2-7; possibly TRBD2 for D (5 bases). Germline loops: CDR1 SGHRS, CDR2 YFSETQ. The CDR3 has 17 residues. V gave up 2 bases and J gave up 0 bases, with 18 bases separating them. CDR3 in DNA: TGCGCCAGCAGCTTACCTCCCGGGGTGGCCTACTCCTACGAGCAGTACTTC. As protein: CASSLPPGVAYSYEQYF.

The rearrangement links TRBV6-5 to TRBJ2-7, with 8 nucleotides matching TRBD1. The length of the CDR3 is 15 residues. With 2 bases clipped from V and 0 bases from J, the junction kept 3 bases outside the gene matches. The V gene's germline CDR1 is MNHEY and CDR2 SVGAGI. The DNA of the CDR3 is TGTGCCAGCAGTTACGAGCAGGGGGCCTCCTACGAGCAGTACTTC. Translating gives CASSYEQGASYEQYF.

V usage is TRBV18 and J usage is TRBJ1-1; TRBD1 might be the D (5 bases). Germline V gene lookup returns CDR1 KGHSH and CDR2 LQKENI. The V gene lost 6 bases and the J gene lost 1 base, with 12 bases spanning the gap. This CDR3 region has 14 residues. The CDR3 loop reads CASSSGRANTEAFF. CDR3 nucleotide sequence: TGTGCCAGCTCGTCAGGCAGGGCGAACACTGAAGCTTTCTTT. Filled out from reference TRBV18 and TRBJ1-1, the complete variable domain reads NAGVMQNPRHLVRRRGQEARLRCSPMKGHSHVYWYRQLPEEGLKFMVYLQKENIIDESGMPKERFSAEFPKEGPSILRIQQVVRGDSAAYFCASSSGRANTEAFFGQGTRLTVV.

This clone was recorded only once. The V call is TRBV14, the J call TRBJ1-1; a possible D gene is TRBD1 (6 bases). V was trimmed by 4 bases and J by 7 bases, leaving 10 bases between them. Per germline, CDR1 SGHDN and CDR2 FVKESK. This CDR3 has 12 amino acids. The CDR3 DNA reads as TGTGCCAGCAGCCCTCAGACAGGTGAAGCTTTCTTT. Translating it yields CASSPQTGEAFF.

This clone was observed once. The rearrangement joins TRBV9 to TRBJ1-2; TRBD1 aligns across 7 bases. This CDR3 has 14 amino acids. CDR1 and CDR2 from the germline V gene are SGDLS and YYNGEE. V shed 0 bases, J shed 6 bases, and the junction held 5 bases outside the gene matches. This CDR3 reads CASSVVGGGDGYTF. The CDR3, as DNA: TGTGCCAGCAGCGTAGTAGGAGGGGGCGATGGCTACACCTTC.

In this sample, this clone turned up once. The V gene is TRBV30, the J gene TRBJ1-2; no reliable D call. The CDR3 length is 12 residues. V was pared by 5 bases and J by 6 bases, with 13 bases between. The germline V gene encodes CDR1 GTSNPN and CDR2 SVGIG (reference sequence). CDR3 in DNA: TGTGCCTGGCTTACACGGGTGGATGGCTACACCTTC. The encoded protein is CAWLTRVDGYTF.

This chain joins TRBV10-1 and TRBJ2-3, with no clear D. The length of the CDR3 is 14 residues. In germline, CDR1 is WNHNN, CDR2 SYGVQD (reference sequence). The V end was cut by 8 bases, the J end by 2 bases, with 14 bases between. The CDR3 loop reads CASAPSILTDTQYF. DNA of the CDR3: TGCGCCAGCGCCCCGTCGATACTCACAGATACGCAGTATTTT.

This clone came up a few times. Other DNA sequences from this sample encode an identical CDR3 as well. V usage is TRBV6-2 or TRBV6-3 and J usage is TRBJ1-5; 8 nucleotides align to TRBD1. CDR3 length equals 15 residues. V dropped 4 bases and J dropped 4; count of bases not matched to a gene: 6. CDR1 MNHEY and CDR2 SVGEGT come from the germline V gene. The CDR3: CASSLTGQGNQPQHF. CDR3 DNA: TGTGCCAGCAGTTTGACCGGACAGGGAAATCAGCCCCAGCATTTT.